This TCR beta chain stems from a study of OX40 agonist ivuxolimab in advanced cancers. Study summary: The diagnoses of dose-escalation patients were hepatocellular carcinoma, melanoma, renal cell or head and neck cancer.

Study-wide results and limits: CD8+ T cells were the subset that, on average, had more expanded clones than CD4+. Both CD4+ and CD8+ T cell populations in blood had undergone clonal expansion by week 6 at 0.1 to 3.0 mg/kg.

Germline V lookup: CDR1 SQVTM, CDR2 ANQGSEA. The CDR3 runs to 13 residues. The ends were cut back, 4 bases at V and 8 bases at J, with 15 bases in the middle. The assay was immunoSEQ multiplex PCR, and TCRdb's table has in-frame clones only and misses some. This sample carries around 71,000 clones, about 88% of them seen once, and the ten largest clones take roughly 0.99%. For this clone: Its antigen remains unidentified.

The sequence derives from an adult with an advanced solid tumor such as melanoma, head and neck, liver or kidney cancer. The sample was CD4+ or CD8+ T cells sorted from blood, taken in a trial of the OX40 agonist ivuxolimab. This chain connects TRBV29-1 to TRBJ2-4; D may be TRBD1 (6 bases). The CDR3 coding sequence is TGCAGCGTTGTTGGTCAGGGGAAAGACATTCAGTACTTC. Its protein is CSVVGQGKDIQYF.